The 28 T cell receptor beta chains in this list originate from one sample, sequenced in a study of PD-L1 blockade in urothelial cancer. Indicated time point: pretreatment peripheral blood. The table came from immunoSEQ multiplex PCR; TCRdb's copy has only in-frame clones and leaves some out. The sample has about 130,000 clones; around 84% are singletons. This material consisted of PBMCs, taken around atezolizumab (anti-PD-L1) treatment. The receptors were sampled from a man aged 45 to 65 with urothelial cancer.

V usage is TRBV5-5 and J usage is TRBJ1-5, with 8 bases fitting TRBD1. Germline V lookup: CDR1 SGHKS, CDR2 YYEKEE (reference sequence). The CDR3 length is 14 residues. The J segment lost 7 bases and the V segment lost 0 bases, leaving 3 bases of the junction unmatched. CDR3 region: CASSLGQGAQPQHF. Here the CDR3 DNA reads TGTGCCAGCAGCTTGGGGCAGGGGGCCCAGCCCCAGCATTTT.

Note on this clone: At the DNA level, this CDR3 is encoded by other sequences in the same sample as well. CDR3 sequence: CASSSDSFSYNEQFF. CDR3 DNA sequence: TGTGCCAGCAGTTCCGACAGTTTCTCCTACAATGAGCAGTTCTTC. The chain couples TRBV27 to TRBJ2-1; a weak D match, TRBD1 (5 bases). The germline V gene encodes CDR1 MNHEY and CDR2 SMNVEV (reference sequence). V lost 4 bases, J lost 0 bases, and 10 bases lay in between. CDR3 length equals 15 residues.

The rearrangement uses TRBV9 and TRBJ1-3, with a tentative D call TRBD1 (6 bases). Trimming took off 4 bases at V and 7 bases at J, with 24 bases between the two ends. The germline V gene encodes CDR1 SGDLS and CDR2 YYNGEE. The CDR3 totals 17 residues. For the CDR3, the DNA is TGTGCCAGCAGCCCGAAGATCTCACAGGGCCCGTGGAACACCATATATTTT. This sequence encodes CASSPKISQGPWNTIYF.

This clone came up a few times. This chain links TRBV18 with TRBJ1-5; TRBD1 is a possible D gene (6 bases). The CDR3 has 17 residues. CDR1 is KGHSH and CDR2 is LQKENI in the germline V gene. V was trimmed by 1 base and J by 0 bases, leaving 13 bases between them. The CDR3, as DNA: TGTGCCAGCTCACCACTAGGCAGGGGATCTAGCAATCAGCCCCAGCATTTT. Its translation is CASSPLGRGSSNQPQHF. The whole variable domain, remainder taken from reference TRBV18 and TRBJ1-5, is NAGVMQNPRHLVRRRGQEARLRCSPMKGHSHVYWYRQLPEEGLKFMVYLQKENIIDESGMPKERFSAEFPKEGPSILRIQQVVRGDSAAYFCASSPLGRGSSNQPQHFGDGTRLSIL.

The rearrangement links TRBV28 to TRBJ2-7; TRBD1 matches 8 bases. With 0 bases clipped from V and 2 bases from J, the junction kept 9 bases outside the gene matches. Germline CDR1 and CDR2: MDHEN and SYDVKM. The CDR3 sequence is 17 residues long. The CDR3 DNA follows: TGTGCCAGCAGTTTATGGGGGCAGGGGGCTAAAACCTACGAGCAGTACTTC. Translating gives CASSLWGQGAKTYEQYF.

This clone came up a few times. This chain connects TRBV5-1 to TRBJ2-1; D is ambiguous. V was cut by 7 bases and J by 2 bases, with 10 bases left in between. The CDR3 spans 13 residues. From germline, CDR1 is SGHRS and CDR2 YFSETQ. The CDR3 bases are TGCGCCAGCCGGAGTAGGACCTACAATGAGCAGTTCTTC. Translated, it gives CASRSRTYNEQFF. Variable domain in full (rest from reference TRBV5-1 and TRBJ2-1): KAGVTQTPRYLIKTRGQQVTLSCSPISGHRSVSWYQQTPGQGLQFLFEYFSETQRNKGNFPGRFSGRQFSNSRSEMNVSTLELGDSALYLCASRSRTYNEQFFGPGTRLTVL.

V is TRBV28 and J is TRBJ2-1; no clear D. Germline CDR1 MDHEN, CDR2 SYDVKM. V lost 3 bases and J 0 bases, leaving 9 bases between the germline ends. The CDR3 spans 15 residues. CDR3 amino acids: CASSFYESSYNEQFF. CDR3 in DNA: TGTGCCAGCAGTTTTTACGAGAGCTCCTACAATGAGCAGTTCTTC.

The rearrangement joins TRBV6-5 to TRBJ2-7; 7 bases map to TRBD1. The CDR3 runs 16 residues. The germline V gene encodes CDR1 MNHEY and CDR2 SVGAGI. The V and J ends lost 4 bases and 6 bases, in that order; junction bases with no gene match: 15. CDR3 sequence (DNA): TGTGCCAGCAGTTCAACCGGGACAGAACTGGAGTCCGAGCAGTACTTC. Its translation: CASSSTGTELESEQYF.

This chain uses TRBV5-1 with TRBJ1-2, with unresolved D. This CDR3 region has 15 residues. Germline V gene sequence: CDR1 SGHRS, CDR2 YFSETQ. Trimming cost V 1 base and J 4 bases, with 14 bases left between them. In DNA, the CDR3 is TGCGCCAGCAGCTTGACCTGGGAGGTACCCTATGGCTACACCTTC. The encoded protein is CASSLTWEVPYGYTF.

V is TRBV4-1 and J is TRBJ2-7; 9 positions match TRBD1. V trimming: 1 base; J trimming: 4 bases; junction bases outside the gene matches: 8. CDR3 length: 16 residues. Germline lookup yields CDR1 MGHRA and CDR2 YSYEKL. CDR3 sequence: CASSQASGQGQYEQYF. The CDR3, as DNA: TGCGCCAGCAGCCAAGCATCGGGACAGGGCCAATACGAGCAGTACTTC.

The chain links TRBV7-2 to TRBJ2-2; the match to TRBD1 covers 7 bases. V was clipped by 6 bases and J by 6 bases; unmatched bases: 4. Germline CDR1 is SGHTA and CDR2 is FQGNSA. CDR3 size: 13 residues. The CDR3 coding sequence is TGTGCCAGCAGGTCGACAGGGCCCGGGGAGCTGTTTTTT. Translation gives CASRSTGPGELFF.

The chain has TRBV28 and TRBJ1-5; a weak D match, TRBD1 (5 bases). This CDR3 spans 17 amino acids. Germline CDR1 and CDR2: MDHEN and SYDVKM. Trimming pared 5 bases from V and 0 bases from J, leaving 17 bases between. For the CDR3, the DNA is TGTGCCAGCAGTCTCCAGCCAGGGCAGGGTAGCAATCAGCCCCAGCATTTT. It yields the protein CASSLQPGQGSNQPQHF. Full variable domain (outside the CDR3, taken from reference TRBV28 and TRBJ1-5): DVKVTQSSRYLVKRTGEKVFLECVQDMDHENMFWYRQDPGLGLRLIYFSYDVKMKEKGDIPEGYSVSREKKERFSLILESASTNQTSMYLCASSLQPGQGSNQPQHFGDGTRLSIL.

By share of the sample, this clone is medium-sized (0.01 to 0.1%). The genes are TRBV7-2 and TRBJ2-3, with TRBD2 matching over 9 bases. CDR3 size: 16 residues. CDR1 is SGHTA, CDR2 FQGNSA, per germline. The V segment lost 5 bases and the J segment 1 base; nucleotides outside the gene matches: 7. The CDR3 protein is CASSKPLAGGTDTQYF. The CDR3 DNA follows: TGTGCCAGCAGCAAGCCCTTAGCGGGGGGCACAGATACGCAGTATTTT.

This clone is a singleton in its sample. The chain couples TRBV7-8 to TRBJ1-2; 7 nucleotides align to TRBD1. CDR3 length: 13 amino acids. CDR1 is SGHVS, CDR2 FQNEAQ, per germline. V gave up 5 bases and J gave up 5 bases; unmatched junction bases: 5. The CDR3 region has the DNA TGTGCCAGCAGCCCAGGGACAGTATATGGCTACACCTTC. Protein product: CASSPGTVYGYTF.

The chain is built from TRBV6-5 and TRBJ2-1; 10 bases align to TRBD2. Per germline, CDR1 MNHEY and CDR2 SVGAGI. This CDR3 spans 15 amino acids. After removal of 6 bases from V and 4 bases from J, the junction contained 6 bases not matched to a gene. The CDR3 protein is CASRPTSGEYNEQFF. CDR3 sequence (DNA): TGTGCCAGCAGGCCCACTAGCGGGGAATACAATGAGCAGTTCTTC.

Only one count was recorded for this clone. This chain connects TRBV28 to TRBJ1-1; possibly TRBD1 for D (6 bases). Germline V gene data show CDR1 as MDHEN and CDR2 as SYDVKM. With 3 bases removed from V and 5 bases from J, the gap between germline ends came to 16 bases. This CDR3 comprises 15 residues. DNA for the CDR3: TGTGCCAGCAGTTTTATCCAGGGGTCGAGGACTGAAGCTTTCTTT. Translation gives CASSFIQGSRTEAFF. Looking up the rest from reference TRBV28 and TRBJ1-1 gives the full variable domain: DVKVTQSSRYLVKRTGEKVFLECVQDMDHENMFWYRQDPGLGLRLIYFSYDVKMKEKGDIPEGYSVSREKKERFSLILESASTNQTSMYLCASSFIQGSRTEAFFGQGTRLTVV.

The gene calls are TRBV7-9 and TRBJ2-5, with 9 positions matching TRBD1. V trimming: 5 bases; J trimming: 5 bases; junction bases outside the gene matches: 15. Germline V gene data show CDR1 as SEHNR and CDR2 as FQNEAQ (reference sequence). The CDR3 is made up of 17 amino acids. CDR3 amino acids: CASSPVGTGQFTETQYF. The CDR3 nucleotides read TGTGCCAGCAGCCCGGTAGGGACAGGGCAGTTTACGGAGACCCAGTACTTC.

This chain joins TRBV5-8 and TRBJ2-1, with TRBD2 as a possible D gene (6 bases). The CDR3 runs 14 residues. Germline CDR1 and CDR2: SGHTS and YDEGEE. The germline V and J ends were trimmed by 6 bases and 1 base, with 11 bases remaining between them. The CDR3 spells CASTGGLSYNEQFF. The DNA for the CDR3 is TGTGCCAGCACCGGGGGTCTGTCCTACAATGAGCAGTTCTTC.

V usage is TRBV28 and J usage is TRBJ1-2, with D unclear. CDR3 length: 15 amino acids. Trimming shortened V by 5 bases and J by 2 bases, and 15 bases separated the two germline ends. Germline CDR1 reads MDHEN; CDR2 reads SYDVKM. The CDR3 here is CASSPSGRPNYGYTF. The CDR3 coding sequence is TGTGCCAGCAGTCCCAGCGGACGGCCAAACTATGGCTACACCTTC.

The V call is TRBV7-3, the J call TRBJ1-6; 8 nucleotides match TRBD1. CDR1 is SGHTA and CDR2 is FQGTGA in the germline V gene. The CDR3 length is 14 residues. With 4 bases clipped from V and 7 bases from J, the junction kept 3 bases outside the gene matches. The CDR3 DNA is TGTGCCAGCAGCTCGGCAGGGGGCAATTCACCCCTCCACTTT. Residues: CASSSAGGNSPLHF.

The chain employs TRBV9 and TRBJ2-3; 8 positions match TRBD2. The CDR3 loop spans 17 amino acids. Germline CDR1 SGDLS, CDR2 YYNGEE. Trimming took 0 bases from V and 1 from J; bases not matched to a gene: 7. The CDR3 spells CASSVEGSGMGTDTQYF. In nucleotides, the CDR3 is TGTGCCAGCAGCGTAGAAGGTAGCGGGATGGGCACAGATACGCAGTATTTT.

The chain joins TRBV12-2 to TRBJ2-5; the table assigns TRBD2, which was not confirmed against the DNA. TRBV12-2 represents a pseudogene. The length of the CDR3 is 13 residues. CDR3 sequence: CASRFEAQETQYF. DNA for the CDR3: TGTGCAAGTCGCTTCGAGGCCCAAGAGACCCAGTACTTC.

This sequence joins TRBV9 and TRBJ2-5, with a weak D call TRBD2 (5 bases). Trimming cost V 3 bases and J 3 bases, with 9 bases left between them. The germline CDR1 and CDR2 sequences are SGDLS and YYNGEE. This CDR3 comprises 13 residues. CDR3 DNA sequence: TGTGCCAGCAGCGCCGGGAACGAAGAGACCCAGTACTTC. Its protein is CASSAGNEETQYF.

V usage is TRBV28 and J usage is TRBJ2-5, with D tentatively TRBD2 (5 bases). This CDR3 is built from 15 residues. The V gene's germline CDR1 is MDHEN and CDR2 SYDVKM. With 3 bases removed from V and 2 bases from J, the gap between germline ends came to 13 bases. CDR3 bases: TGTGCCAGCAGTTTCCGGGCGGGTCGGCAAGAGACCCAGTACTTC. As protein: CASSFRAGRQETQYF.

V and J are TRBV7-9 and TRBJ2-1; 10 bases agree with TRBD2. The CDR3 runs to 16 residues. Germline V CDR1 and CDR2: SEHNR, FQNEAQ (reference sequence). V lost 5 bases and J lost 9; bases outside the gene matches: 13. CDR3 protein: CASSTRASGSIVEQFF. CDR3 DNA: TGTGCCAGCAGCACTCGAGCTAGCGGGAGTATCGTTGAGCAGTTCTTC.

The CDR3 here is CSVRRGTYNEQFF. The CDR3 DNA reads as TGCAGCGTTCGGCGGGGGACCTACAATGAGCAGTTCTTC. V usage is TRBV29-1 and J usage is TRBJ2-1; 7 bases match TRBD2. The CDR3 loop spans 13 amino acids. V shed 5 bases, J shed 2 bases, and the junction held 3 bases outside the gene matches. Germline CDR1 and CDR2: SQVTM and ANQGSEA.

The chain links TRBV5-1 to TRBJ1-2, with D tentatively TRBD1 (6 bases). Trimming cost V 2 bases and J 7 bases, with 15 bases left between them. CDR3 size: 14 residues. Germline lookup yields CDR1 SGHRS and CDR2 YFSETQ. The CDR3 here is CASSLDPARGGYTF. In nucleotides, the CDR3 is TGCGCCAGCAGCTTAGATCCTGCCAGGGGTGGCTACACCTTC.

This sequence joins TRBV6-1 and TRBJ2-7; 11 bases are a match to TRBD2. V lost 4 bases to trimming and J lost 6 bases; unmatched junction nucleotides: 8. Per the germline V gene, CDR1 is MNHNS and CDR2 is SASEGT. This CDR3 comprises 15 residues. CDR3: CASSGTSGGWSEQYF. The CDR3 nucleotides are TGTGCCAGCAGTGGCACTAGCGGGGGTTGGAGCGAGCAGTACTTC.